Listed below are T cell receptor beta chains from one sample, sequenced in a study of blood T cell repertoires in COVID-19. Using immunoSEQ multiplex PCR, the repertoire was profiled, and TCRdb retains in-frame clones only, with some absent. The sample lists around 260,000 clones, about 87% seen once, with roughly 10% in the top ten. Sequencing input: peripheral blood. These TCRs come from an older woman with COVID-19, enrolled during active disease. The CDR3 runs from the conserved cysteine through the conserved F or W. Fields, in order: J gene, V gene, clone size, D gene, CDR3 protein, CDR3 DNA. The D gene is left open where the match is weak. Clone size appears in some rows only: once, few, many, or a class for an expanded clone.

TRBJ2-4 | TRBV4-2 | . | TRBD2 | CASSQRGLTSGQAKNIQYF | TGTGCCAGCAGCCAAAGGGGGTTAACTAGCGGACAAGCCAAAAACATTCAGTACTTC
TRBJ1-2 | TRBV15 | . | . | CATSRDRARDYYGYTF | TGTGCCACCAGCAGAGATCGGGCCAGGGATTACTATGGCTACACCTTC
TRBJ2-7 | TRBV30 | . | TRBD1 | CAWNQGDYEQYF | TGTGCCTGGAATCAGGGGGACTACGAGCAGTACTTC
TRBJ1-1 | TRBV3-1/TRBV3-2 | once | TRBD1 | CASSQSGGQAFF | TGTGCCAGCAGCCAATCAGGGGGGCAAGCTTTCTTT
TRBJ1-5 | TRBV7-9 | . | . | CASSLKFRDSNNQPQHF | TGTGCCAGCAGCTTAAAATTTAGGGACTCTAACAATCAGCCCCAGCATTTT
TRBJ1-1 | TRBV12-5 | . | . | CASGLVYGGEAFF | TGTGCTAGTGGTTTGGTATATGGGGGGGAAGCTTTCTTT
TRBJ2-7 | TRBV4-1 | . | . | CASSLSIGRGDTYEQYF | TGCGCCAGCAGTCTCTCTATCGGCAGGGGGGATACATACGAGCAGTACTTC
TRBJ2-7 | TRBV28 | few | . | CASRDADFLNEQYF | TGTGCCAGCAGGGATGCGGACTTTTTAAACGAGCAGTACTTC
TRBJ2-1 | TRBV4-2 | many | TRBD2 | CASSQDYGGSEYNEQFF | TGTGCCAGCAGCCAAGATTACGGCGGGAGCGAGTACAATGAGCAGTTCTTC
TRBJ2-5 | TRBV18 | . | . | CASSPLGGRRETQYF | TGTGCCAGCTCACCACTGGGGGGGCGCAGGGAGACCCAGTACTTC
TRBJ1-5 | TRBV14 | . | . | CASSQDDQPQHF | TGTGCCAGCAGCCAAGACGATCAGCCCCAGCATTTT
TRBJ1-2 | TRBV7-2 | . | . | CASSLPDRLMGYTF | TGTGCCAGCAGCTTACCGGACAGATTGATGGGCTACACCTTC
TRBJ1-6 | TRBV27 | . | TRBD1 | CASRRTGRLNSPLHF | TGTGCCAGCAGACGGACAGGGAGGTTAAATTCACCCCTCCACTTT
TRBJ1-1 | TRBV6-4 | . | . | CASSQQGGNTEAFF | TGTGCCAGCAGTCAACAGGGTGGGAACACTGAAGCTTTCTTT
TRBJ2-7 | TRBV7-9 | . | TRBD2 | CASSFGTSSYEQYF | TGTGCCAGCAGCTTCGGGACTAGCAGCTACGAGCAGTACTTC
TRBJ2-3 | TRBV10-3 | . | . | CAISESRGQITDTQYF | TGTGCCATCAGTGAATCGCGGGGGCAAATCACAGATACGCAGTATTTT
TRBJ1-5 | TRBV24-1 | . | TRBD1 | CATGAAGQSNQPQHF | TGTGCCACCGGTGCCGCGGGACAGAGCAATCAGCCCCAGCATTTT
TRBJ1-1 | TRBV5-5 | few | . | CASSTIAGVMNTEAFF | TGTGCCAGCAGCACAATCGCAGGGGTAATGAACACTGAAGCTTTCTTT
TRBJ1-6 | TRBV14 | few | . | CASSQSGGISPLHF | TGTGCCAGCAGCCAATCAGGAGGTATATCACCCCTCCACTTT
TRBJ2-1 | TRBV5-1 | . | TRBD2 | CASSPSGINSYNEQFF | TGCGCCAGCAGCCCTAGCGGGATCAACTCCTACAATGAGCAGTTCTTC
TRBJ2-5 | TRBV20-1 | . | . | CSASYTLEETQYF | TGCAGTGCTAGTTATACTCTAGAAGAGACCCAGTACTTC